This is a list of T cell receptor beta chains from one sample in a study of T cell responses to AZD1222 COVID-19 vaccine. TCRdb's copy holds only in-frame clones and misses some; the assay was immunoSEQ multiplex PCR. The repertoire holds tens of thousands of clones, with roughly 84% as singletons. Specimen: peripheral blood, collected on day 0 of AZD1222 vaccination. These receptors all come from an adult in good health. Each CDR3 is given with its conserved first and last residue. The D gene is left open where the match is weak.

>TRBV6-5|TRBJ2-5|TRBD1
CASIRDRVQETQYF
TGTGCCAGCATTCGCGACAGGGTCCAAGAGACCCAGTACTTC
>TRBV28|TRBJ2-5|TRBD2
CASSPPAGGPETQYF
TGTGCCAGCAGTCCTCCGGCGGGGGGGCCGGAGACCCAGTACTTC
>TRBV28|TRBJ1-1|NA
CASSEPTGNTEAFF
TGTGCCAGCAGTGAGCCGACAGGGAACACTGAAGCTTTCTTT
>TRBV7-2|TRBJ1-2|TRBD1
CASSPGDRGLGDYGYTF
TGTGCCAGCAGCCCTGGGGACAGGGGGTTGGGGGACTATGGCTACACCTTC
>TRBV7-2|TRBJ1-4|TRBD1
CASSLVLYRGGSEKLFF
TGTGCCAGCAGCTTAGTGCTCTACAGGGGAGGAAGTGAAAAACTGTTTTTT
>TRBV28|TRBJ1-2|TRBD1
CASSLPTGGYNYGYTF
TGTGCCAGCAGTTTGCCTACAGGGGGCTATAACTATGGCTACACCTTC
>TRBV7-2|TRBJ2-2|NA
CASSLEVGSSGELFF
TGTGCCAGCAGCTTAGAAGTAGGTTCTTCCGGGGAGCTGTTTTTT
>TRBV29-1|TRBJ2-5|NA
CSYGVSQGTQYF
TGCAGCTATGGAGTCTCCCAGGGGACCCAGTACTTC
>TRBV5-8|TRBJ2-3|NA
CASSSRGTDTQYF
TGTGCCAGCAGCTCCAGGGGCACAGATACGCAGTATTTT
>TRBV6-5|TRBJ1-1|NA
CASSTPLNTEAFF
TGTGCCAGCAGCACGCCCCTGAACACTGAAGCTTTCTTT
>TRBV7-2|TRBJ2-3|NA
CASSTPRGDTQYF
TGTGCCAGCAGCACTCCCCGGGGGGATACGCAGTATTTT
>TRBV7-2|TRBJ2-3|NA
CASSLLGGAITDTQYF
TGTGCCAGCAGCTTATTGGGTGGGGCAATTACAGATACGCAGTATTTT
>TRBV6-5|TRBJ2-5|NA
CASSYQGGVQETQYF
TGTGCCAGCAGTTACCAAGGGGGTGTCCAAGAGACCCAGTACTTC
>TRBV24-1|TRBJ1-1|NA
CATSDSLQGDTEAFF
TGTGCCACCAGTGATTCTCTTCAGGGAGACACTGAAGCTTTCTTT